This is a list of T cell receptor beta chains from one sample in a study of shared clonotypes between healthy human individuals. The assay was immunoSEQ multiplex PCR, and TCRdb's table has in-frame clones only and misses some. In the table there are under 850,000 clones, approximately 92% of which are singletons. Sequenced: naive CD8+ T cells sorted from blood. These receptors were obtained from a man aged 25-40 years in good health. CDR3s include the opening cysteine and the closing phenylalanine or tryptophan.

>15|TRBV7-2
CASSLSVREVYEQYF
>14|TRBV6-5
CASSYSREYNEQFF
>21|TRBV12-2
CASRLAVWREDLRFSYNEQFF
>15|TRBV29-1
CSVEDLREEQETQYF
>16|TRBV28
CASSLGEGSGSYEQYF
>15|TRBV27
CASRIIQGNTGELFF
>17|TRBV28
CASSLHFRRGANYGYTF
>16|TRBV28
CASSTDRVESNQPQHF
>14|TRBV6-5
CASSPTGESHEQYF
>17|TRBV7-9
CASSGSSGLPSYNEQFF
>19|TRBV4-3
CASSQDQGNSFLDTGGYTF
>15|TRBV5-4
CASSRTPSVNTEAFF
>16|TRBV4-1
CASSQVSSGHEETQYF
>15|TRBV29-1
CSVEDSVGYNYGYTF
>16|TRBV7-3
CASSPKGQENTGELFF
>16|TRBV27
CASSLLASGKTDTQYF
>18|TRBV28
CASSLHHPRTSGISAQYF
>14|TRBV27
CASSLEGAQDEQYF
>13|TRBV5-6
CASSTGTVSEQYF
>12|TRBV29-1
CSVDRGLETQYF
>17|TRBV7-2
CASSLEGGRAGSYEQFF
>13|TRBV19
CASSNLGTDEAFF
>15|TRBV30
CAWSPNEPTNYGYTF
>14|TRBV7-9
CAVPEGPRGDTQYF
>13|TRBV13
CASSRDSSYEQYF
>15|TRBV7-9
CASSPRADPAYEQYF
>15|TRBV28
CASSFIQGAYNEQFF
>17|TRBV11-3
CASSLSGLAGVAETQYF